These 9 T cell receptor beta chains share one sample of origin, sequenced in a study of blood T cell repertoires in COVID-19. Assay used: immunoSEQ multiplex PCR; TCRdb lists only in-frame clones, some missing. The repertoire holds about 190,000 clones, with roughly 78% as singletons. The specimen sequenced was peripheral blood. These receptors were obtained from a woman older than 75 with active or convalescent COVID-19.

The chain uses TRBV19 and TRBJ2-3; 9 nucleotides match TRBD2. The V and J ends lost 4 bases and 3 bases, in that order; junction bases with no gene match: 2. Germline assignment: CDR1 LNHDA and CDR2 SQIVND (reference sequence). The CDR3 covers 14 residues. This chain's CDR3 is CASSRLAETDTQYF. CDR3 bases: TGTGCCAGTAGTAGACTAGCGGAGACAGATACGCAGTATTTT.

CDR3 in amino acids: CASSLGEWGQETQYF. Here the CDR3 DNA reads TGTGCCAGCAGCTTAGGGGAGTGGGGTCAAGAGACCCAGTACTTC. The gene calls are TRBV7-9 and TRBJ2-5, with D tentatively TRBD2 (5 bases). V shed 1 base and J shed 2 bases, with 11 bases lying between them. Germline V gene sequence: CDR1 SEHNR, CDR2 FQNEAQ (reference sequence). CDR3 length equals 15 residues.

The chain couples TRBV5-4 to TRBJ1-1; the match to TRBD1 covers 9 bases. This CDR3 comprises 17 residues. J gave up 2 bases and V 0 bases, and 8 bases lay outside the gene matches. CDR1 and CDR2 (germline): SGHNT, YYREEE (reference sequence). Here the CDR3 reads CASSLEGQGGYNTEAFF. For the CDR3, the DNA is TGTGCCAGCAGCTTGGAGGGACAGGGAGGTTATAACACTGAAGCTTTCTTT.

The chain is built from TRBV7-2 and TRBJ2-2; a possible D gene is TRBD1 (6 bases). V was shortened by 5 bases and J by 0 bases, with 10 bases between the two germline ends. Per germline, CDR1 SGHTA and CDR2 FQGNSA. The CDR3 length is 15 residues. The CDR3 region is CASSIGQTNTGELFF. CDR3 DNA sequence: TGTGCCAGCAGCATAGGACAGACGAACACCGGGGAGCTGTTTTTT.

CDR3 in DNA: TGCAGTGCTAGTAGGACTAGCGGGGCCACCAATGAGCAGTTCTTC. Residues: CSASRTSGATNEQFF. The chain carries TRBV20-1 and TRBJ2-1; 12 bases align to TRBD2. Germline V gene lookup returns CDR1 DFQATT and CDR2 SNEGSKA (reference sequence). The CDR3 consists of 15 residues. V trimming: 3 bases; J trimming: 6 bases; junction bases outside the gene matches: 6.

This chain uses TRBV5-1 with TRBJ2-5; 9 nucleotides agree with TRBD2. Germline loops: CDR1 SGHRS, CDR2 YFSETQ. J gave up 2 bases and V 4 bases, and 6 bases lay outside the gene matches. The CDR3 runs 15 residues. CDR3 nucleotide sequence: TGCGCCAGCAGCGAAGCGGGGGGCCTTCAAGAGACCCAGTACTTC. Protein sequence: CASSEAGGLQETQYF.

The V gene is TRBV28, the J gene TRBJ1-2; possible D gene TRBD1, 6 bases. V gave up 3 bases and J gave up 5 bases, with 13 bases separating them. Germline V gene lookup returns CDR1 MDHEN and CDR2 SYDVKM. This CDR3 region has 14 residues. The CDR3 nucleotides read TGTGCCAGCAGTTTTCCGGGGGGCAGTTATGGCTACACCTTC. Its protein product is CASSFPGGSYGYTF.

CDR3 DNA: TGCGCCAGCAGCCTGAGGGGACACGTACAAGAGACCCAGTACTTC. It specifies CASSLRGHVQETQYF. The J gene is TRBJ2-5, the V gene TRBV5-1; TRBD1 might be the D (6 bases). The CDR3 runs 15 residues. Germline-derived CDR1 and CDR2 are SGHRS and YFSETQ. Trimming removed 4 bases from V and 2 bases from J, with 15 bases in between.

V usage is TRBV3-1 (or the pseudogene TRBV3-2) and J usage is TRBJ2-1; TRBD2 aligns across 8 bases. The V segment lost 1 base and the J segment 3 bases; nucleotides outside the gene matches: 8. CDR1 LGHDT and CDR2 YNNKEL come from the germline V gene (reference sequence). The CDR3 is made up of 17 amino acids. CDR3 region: CASSQGYLAGLYNEQFF. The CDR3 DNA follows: TGTGCCAGCAGCCAAGGTTACCTAGCGGGCCTCTACAATGAGCAGTTCTTC.